Here is one T cell receptor beta chain with its context. Its antigen is undetermined. This sample is drawn from a study of shared clonotypes between healthy human individuals. Study-level points and caveats: Donors were few, which limited the genetic and exposure-history diversity represented.

Naive CD8 populations comprised CD45RO-negative cells positively selected for CCR7, excluding terminally differentiated effector memory CD45RA+ cells. The table came from immunoSEQ multiplex PCR; TCRdb's copy has only in-frame clones and leaves some out. The table records some 2.1 million clones, just under 95% of them present only once. This CDR3 has 17 amino acids. Between the trimmed V and J ends, which lost 5 bases and 6 bases, there was a span of 23 bases. Per the germline V gene, CDR1 is SGHTA and CDR2 is FQGNSA. The sample consisted of naive CD8+ T cells from PBMCs. This rearrangement joins TRBV7-2 to TRBJ2-4; TRBD1 might be the D (6 bases). This sequence originates from a man between 18 and 29 years old in good health. Some clones in this sample may be carry-over from other donors' samples. CDR3 nucleotide sequence: TGTGCCAGCAGCAGGAAGCCCACAGGGTTGGTTCCAAACATTCAGTACTTC. Its protein is CASSRKPTGLVPNIQYF. Full variable domain (missing parts from reference TRBV7-2 and TRBJ2-4): GAGVSQSPSNKVTEKGKDVELRCDPISGHTALYWYRQSLGQGLEFLIYFQGNSAPDKSGLPSDRFSAERTGGSVSTLTIQRTQQEDSAVYLCASSRKPTGLVPNIQYFGAGTRLSVL.